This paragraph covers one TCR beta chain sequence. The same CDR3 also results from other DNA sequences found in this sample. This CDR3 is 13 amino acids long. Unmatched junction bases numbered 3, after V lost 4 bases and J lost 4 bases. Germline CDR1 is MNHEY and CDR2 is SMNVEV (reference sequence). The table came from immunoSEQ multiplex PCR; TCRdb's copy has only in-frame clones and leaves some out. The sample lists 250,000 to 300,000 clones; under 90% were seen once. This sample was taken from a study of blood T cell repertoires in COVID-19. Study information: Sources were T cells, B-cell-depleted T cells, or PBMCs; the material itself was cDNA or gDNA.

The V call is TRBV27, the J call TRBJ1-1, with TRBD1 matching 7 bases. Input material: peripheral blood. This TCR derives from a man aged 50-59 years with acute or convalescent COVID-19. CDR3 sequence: CASSSQGTTEAFF. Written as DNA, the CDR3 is TGTGCCAGCAGTTCACAGGGGACCACTGAAGCTTTCTTT.